Below are 13 T cell receptor beta chains sequenced from a single sample in a study of neurological immune-mediated disorders. TCRdb fed the 5' RACE reads into MiXCR, producing one record per CDR3 protein. The profile shows 11,000 to 15,000 distinct CDR3 sequences, 8% to 13% of them singletons. The sequenced sample was PBMCs. All receptors derive from a woman between 35 and 50 years old in good health.

This clonotype was counted many times. The genes are TRBV20-1 and TRBJ2-7; TRBD2 is a possible D gene (5 bases). CDR3 size: 13 residues. Between the trimmed V and J ends, which lost 6 bases and 2 bases, there was a span of 14 bases. Germline V gene data show CDR1 as DFQATT and CDR2 as SNEGSKA (reference sequence). In DNA form, the CDR3 reads TGCAGTGCGGAAAGAGGGCCCACCTACGAGCAGTACTTC. It translates to CSAERGPTYEQYF.

This clonotype has ten or more counts. The V and J genes are TRBV20-1 and TRBJ1-5; the D gene is possibly TRBD1 (6 bases). The CDR3 loop spans 15 amino acids. The germline gives CDR1 DFQATT, CDR2 SNEGSKA (reference sequence). Trimming left V 2 bases short and J 4 bases short, with 15 bases between. CDR3 sequence: CSARYRDNLNQPQHF. The DNA of the CDR3 is TGCAGTGCTAGATACAGGGACAACTTAAATCAGCCCCAGCATTTT.

This clonotype was seen ten or more times. The rearrangement joins TRBV6-5 to TRBJ2-2; 8 bases are shared with TRBD2. CDR1 MNHEY and CDR2 SVGAGI come from the germline V gene. The CDR3 runs 14 residues. Trimming cost V 6 bases and J 5 bases; bases outside gene matches: 5. CDR3: CASRPERGTGELFF. CDR3 nucleotides: TGTGCCAGCAGACCCGAGCGGGGGACCGGGGAGCTGTTTTTT.

This clonotype showed up many times. The V call is TRBV29-1, the J call TRBJ2-5; D remains unclear. The CDR3 runs to 13 residues. CDR1 is SQVTM, CDR2 ANQGSEA, per germline. V was shortened by 4 bases and J by 4 bases, with 13 bases between the two germline ends. The CDR3 nucleotides read TGCAGCGTTGTACGGCAGATCGGAGAGACCCAGTACTTC. Encoded protein: CSVVRQIGETQYF. Supplemented by reference TRBV29-1 and TRBJ2-5, the full variable domain reads SAVISQKPSRDICQRGTSLTIQCQVDSQVTMMFWYRQQPGQSLTLIATANQGSEATYESGFVIDKFPISRPNLTFSTLTVSNMSPEDSSIYLCSVVRQIGETQYFGPGTRLLVL.

This clonotype was counted ten times or more. The V gene is TRBV5-6, the J gene TRBJ1-2; 8 bases map to TRBD1. V shed 3 bases, J shed 8 bases, and the junction held 15 bases outside the gene matches. The CDR3 consists of 16 residues. The germline V gene has CDR1 SGHDT and CDR2 YYEEEE. The CDR3 DNA follows: TGTGCCAGCAGCTATTCGGGCAGGGGGCGACACGTGGGCTACACCTTC. This encodes CASSYSGRGRHVGYTF.

This clonotype was observed many times. The chain has TRBV12-3 or TRBV12-4 and TRBJ1-4; 7 bases agree with TRBD1. The CDR3 is made up of 14 amino acids. The trim removed 6 bases at V and 7 bases at J, leaving 8 bases unmatched. CDR3 sequence: CASRDRDRGEKLFF. CDR3 coding DNA: TGTGCCAGCAGGGACCGGGACAGAGGTGAAAAACTGTTTTTT.

By share, this clonotype ranks as medium-sized (0.01 to 0.1%). The rearrangement uses TRBV7-8 and TRBJ2-2; 9 positions match TRBD2. Germline V gives CDR1 SGHVS, CDR2 FQNEAQ. Losses at the gene ends were 0 bases for V and 6 bases for J; bases not matched to a gene: 2. The CDR3 runs to 15 residues. CDR3 sequence reads: CASSLAGTSPGELFF. CDR3 in DNA: TGTGCCAGCAGCTTAGCCGGGACTAGCCCCGGGGAGCTGTTTTTT.

This clonotype is classed as medium-sized (0.01 to 0.1%). This sequence joins TRBV5-1 and TRBJ2-5, with 9 bases matching TRBD2. V lost 2 bases to trimming and J lost 5 bases; unmatched junction nucleotides: 13. Germline CDR1 and CDR2: SGHRS and YFSETQ. The CDR3 sequence is 17 residues long. CDR3 coding DNA: TGCGCCAGCAGCTTCCTGTTTCTAGCGGGGACCGAGGAGACCCAGTACTTC. Encoded protein: CASSFLFLAGTEETQYF.

There are a few counts of this clonotype. V is TRBV2 and J is TRBJ2-1, with a possible D match to TRBD2 (6 bases). The CDR3 consists of 14 residues. The V gene lost 10 bases and the J gene lost 6 bases, with 19 bases spanning the gap. Per germline, CDR1 SNHLY and CDR2 FYNNEI. The DNA of the CDR3 is TGTGCCATAAGCGGAGGGGTTATAGGCAATGAGCAGTTCTTC. This codes for CAISGGVIGNEQFF.

This clonotype has at least ten counts. The rearrangement uses TRBV5-8 and TRBJ2-3, with D perhaps matching TRBD2 (5 bases). Germline values: CDR1 SGHTS, CDR2 YDEGEE. CDR3 length equals 14 residues. V dropped 6 bases and J dropped 0 bases, with 11 bases sitting between them. The CDR3 bases are TGTGCCAGCAAACTAGGGTTTAGCACAGATACGCAGTATTTT. It encodes CASKLGFSTDTQYF. Using reference TRBV5-8 and TRBJ2-3 for the parts outside the CDR3, the full variable domain is EAGVTQSPTHLIKTRGQQATLRCSPISGHTSVYWYQQALGLGLQFLLWYDEGEERNRGNFPPRFSGRQFPNYSSELNVNALELEDSALYLCASKLGFSTDTQYFGPGTRLTVL.

This clonotype was observed many times. The J gene is TRBJ1-2, the V gene TRBV7-9; tentative D call: TRBD1 (6 bases). Germline lookup yields CDR1 SEHNR and CDR2 FQNEAQ (reference sequence). The CDR3 has 13 amino acids. Trimming shortened V by 1 base and J by 8 bases, and 11 bases separated the two germline ends. The CDR3 is CASSLGQGKGYTF. As DNA, the CDR3 is TGTGCCAGCAGCTTAGGGCAGGGGAAAGGCTACACCTTC.

J is TRBJ2-7 and V is TRBV4-2; D not certain. The germline V and J ends were trimmed by 1 base and 7 bases, with 14 bases remaining between them. This CDR3 has 14 amino acids. Germline CDR1 and CDR2: LGHNA and YNFKEQ. The CDR3 sequence is CASSQATESREQYF. CDR3 in DNA: TGTGCCAGCAGCCAAGCAACCGAAAGTAGGGAGCAGTACTTC.

This clonotype was detected many times. The rearrangement uses TRBV6-5 and TRBJ2-3, with D perhaps matching TRBD1 (5 bases). Trimming pared 7 bases from V and 4 bases from J, leaving 18 bases between. Germline values: CDR1 MNHEY, CDR2 SVGAGI. The CDR3 loop spans 15 amino acids. CDR3 sequence (DNA): TGTGCCAGCAAAAAGGGGCCCAGTGGGGCAGATACGCAGTATTTT. Its translation is CASKKGPSGADTQYF.